One sample yielded the 30 T cell receptor beta chains listed below, sequenced in a study of Ad26.COV2.S vaccination and SARS-CoV-2 variants. Treatment of the sample: 15 to 20 received Ad26.COV2.S at low or high dose, single or two shots; several received placebo; per-sample allocation not given. At day 63 after the first vaccine or placebo injection, samples were drawn. The table came from immunoSEQ multiplex PCR; TCRdb's copy has only in-frame clones and leaves some out. The table lists some 350,000 clones, 90% of them singletons, with 4.5% to 5.5% in the top ten. The sample consisted of peripheral blood, taken in a trial of Ad26.COV2.S vaccine versus placebo. The receptors here all came from a person aged 18 to 59 who received the Ad26.COV2.S COVID-19 vaccine or a placebo.

The CDR3 sequence is CASSFLLNTEAFF. In DNA form, the CDR3 reads TGTGCCAGCAGCTTCCTTCTGAACACTGAAGCTTTCTTT. This chain uses TRBV13 with TRBJ1-1; D remains unclear. CDR1 and CDR2 (germline): PRHDT, FYEKMQ (reference sequence). V lost 3 bases to trimming and J lost 0 bases, with 5 bases between them. The CDR3 contains 13 residues. The whole variable domain, filled in from reference TRBV13 and TRBJ1-1, reads AAGVIQSPRHLIKEKRETATLKCYPIPRHDTVYWYQQGPGQDPQFLISFYEKMQSDKGSIPDRFSAQQFSDYHSELNMSSLELGDSALYFCASSFLLNTEAFFGQGTRLTVV.

J is TRBJ2-1 and V is TRBV11-2; the D is unclear. Germline V gives CDR1 SGHAT, CDR2 FQNNGV. V was clipped by 2 bases and J by 7 bases, with 12 bases between them. CDR3 length: 14 amino acids. In DNA, the CDR3 is TGTGCCAGCAGCTTAACCCCTATCGGGAATGAGCAGTTCTTC. Encoded protein: CASSLTPIGNEQFF. The entire variable domain, with the rest obtained from reference TRBV11-2 and TRBJ2-1, is as follows: EAGVAQSPRYKIIEKRQSVAFWCNPISGHATLYWYQQILGQGPKLLIQFQNNGVVDDSQLPKDRFSAERLKGVDSTLKIQPAKLEDSAVYLCASSLTPIGNEQFFGPGTRLTVL.

The rearrangement joins TRBV27 to TRBJ1-5; no reliable D call. This CDR3 region has 14 residues. Germline CDR1 and CDR2: MNHEY and SMNVEV (reference sequence). Trimming cost V 5 bases and J 0 bases, with 8 bases left between them. CDR3 protein: CASSLDYSNQPQHF. CDR3 nucleotides: TGTGCCAGCAGTCTAGACTATAGCAATCAGCCCCAGCATTTT.

CDR3 nucleotides: TGCGCCAGCAGTGAGCTACGGAACACTGAAGCTTTCTTT. Translated, it gives CASSELRNTEAFF. V and J are TRBV10-1 and TRBJ1-1; D gene unclear. The CDR3 is 13 amino acids. Per germline, CDR1 WNHNN and CDR2 SYGVQD (reference sequence). V lost 2 bases, J lost 1 base, and 5 bases lay in between.

The chain joins TRBV11-2 to TRBJ1-4; TRBD1 matches 10 bases. The junction had 2 bases not matched to a gene; V was cut back by 5 bases and J by 8 bases. Germline CDR1 and CDR2: SGHAT and FQNNGV. This CDR3 comprises 13 residues. CDR3 residues: CASSRDRGEKLFF. CDR3 DNA: TGTGCCAGCAGCAGGGACAGGGGAGAAAAACTGTTTTTT. Drawing the rest from reference TRBV11-2 and TRBJ1-4, the complete variable domain is EAGVAQSPRYKIIEKRQSVAFWCNPISGHATLYWYQQILGQGPKLLIQFQNNGVVDDSQLPKDRFSAERLKGVDSTLKIQPAKLEDSAVYLCASSRDRGEKLFFGSGTQLSVL.

J is TRBJ2-7 and V is TRBV6-2 or TRBV6-3; TRBD1 matches at 7 bases. This CDR3 is 13 amino acids long. Germline V gives CDR1 MNHEY, CDR2 SVGEGT. V shed 5 bases, J shed 6 bases, and the junction held 7 bases outside the gene matches. Here the CDR3 reads CASSPENRGEQYV. The CDR3 nucleotides read TGTGCCAGCAGTCCAGAGAACAGGGGCGAGCAGTACGTC.

V gene TRBV19 combines with J gene TRBJ2-6, with D unclear. V lost 5 bases to trimming and J lost 0 bases, with 8 bases between them. The CDR3 runs 15 residues. The V gene's germline CDR1 is LNHDA and CDR2 SQIVND (reference sequence). The CDR3 nucleotides read TGTGCCAGTAGTGCCGGCCTCTCTGGGGCCAACGTCCTGACTTTC. Protein sequence: CASSAGLSGANVLTF.

J is TRBJ2-1 and V is TRBV7-6; TRBD2 aligns across 9 bases. V was clipped by 5 bases and J by 0 bases; unmatched bases: 8. The CDR3 runs to 17 residues. CDR1 and CDR2 from the germline V gene are SGHVS and FNYEAQ. The DNA of the CDR3 is TGTGCCAGCAGCCCAGGGGTAGCGGGGGTCTCCTACAATGAGCAGTTCTTC. Its protein is CASSPGVAGVSYNEQFF.

The CDR3 nucleotides are TGTGCCAGCAGTTACAGGGGTTCCTACGAGCAGTACTTC. It yields the protein CASSYRGSYEQYF. V usage is TRBV6-5 and J usage is TRBJ2-7; weak D call: TRBD1 (5 bases). The V gene's germline CDR1 is MNHEY and CDR2 SVGAGI. This CDR3 region has 13 residues. The V gene lost 2 bases and the J gene lost 1 base, with 6 bases spanning the gap.

The count of this clone is one. This chain uses TRBV18 with TRBJ2-7; D remains unclear. With 3 bases removed from V and 4 bases from J, the gap between germline ends came to 10 bases. The CDR3 length is 13 residues. Per the germline V gene, CDR1 is KGHSH and CDR2 is LQKENI. The DNA for the CDR3 is TGTGCCAGCTCACCGAGCGCTAGTTACGAGCAGTACGTC. It encodes CASSPSASYEQYV.

The chain couples TRBV6-2 or TRBV6-3 to TRBJ2-6, with D unresolved. CDR3 size: 14 residues. Trimming removed 5 bases at V and 6 bases at J, with 11 bases between. CDR1 is MNHEY, CDR2 SVGEGT, per germline. The CDR3, as DNA: TGTGCCAGCAGTGCCCCCTTGACGGCCAACGTCCTGACTTTC. Translating gives CASSAPLTANVLTF.

This chain uses TRBV5-4 with TRBJ1-1; D remains unclear. This CDR3 region has 14 residues. The germline V and J ends were trimmed by 4 bases and 0 bases, with 10 bases remaining between them. The germline V gene has CDR1 SGHNT and CDR2 YYREEE (reference sequence). CDR3 residues: CASSHTKLNTEAFF. CDR3 sequence (DNA): TGTGCCAGCAGCCATACAAAGCTGAACACTGAAGCTTTCTTT.

The chain is built from TRBV13 and TRBJ2-2; D is unclear. The CDR3 spans 12 residues. V gave up 5 bases and J gave up 4 bases, with 5 bases separating them. Per the germline V gene, CDR1 is PRHDT and CDR2 is FYEKMQ (reference sequence). CDR3 residues: CASSPPTGELFF. The DNA for the CDR3 is TGTGCCAGCAGCCCCCCCACCGGGGAGCTGTTTTTT.

V gene TRBV15 combines with J gene TRBJ2-2, with a tentative D call TRBD1 (6 bases). The CDR3 is 14 residues long. Per germline, CDR1 LNHNV and CDR2 YYDKDF (reference sequence). Trimming removed 0 bases at V and 9 bases at J, with 11 bases between. The CDR3 DNA reads TGTGCCACCAGCAGAGACACAGGGCACCGGGAGCTGTTTTTT. Translated: CATSRDTGHRELFF.

The chain couples TRBV30 to TRBJ2-1; 8 nucleotides match TRBD2. The J segment lost 9 bases and the V segment lost 2 bases, leaving 12 bases of the junction unmatched. The CDR3 extends over 15 amino acids. Germline CDR1 and CDR2: GTSNPN and SVGIG (reference sequence). The CDR3 DNA reads TGTGCCTGGAGTCGGGAGAGCGGGAGCTTGAGTGAGCAGTTCTTC. Protein sequence: CAWSRESGSLSEQFF.

The chain is built from TRBV7-9 and TRBJ1-1; D gene uncertain. The germline V and J ends were trimmed by 7 bases and 0 bases, with 12 bases remaining between them. The CDR3 runs to 14 residues. Germline CDR1 SEHNR, CDR2 FQNEAQ (reference sequence). The chain's CDR3 is CASTLGMMNTEAFF. In nucleotides, the CDR3 is TGTGCCAGCACCCTAGGTATGATGAACACTGAAGCTTTCTTT.

The chain has TRBV6-2 or TRBV6-3 and TRBJ2-1; the D is unclear. Germline V gene sequence: CDR1 MNHEY, CDR2 SVGEGT. This CDR3 spans 12 amino acids. V was trimmed by 2 bases and J by 8 bases, leaving 7 bases between them. CDR3 protein: CASSYTWDEQFF. The CDR3 nucleotides read TGTGCCAGCAGTTACACGTGGGATGAGCAGTTCTTC.

The rearrangement uses TRBV5-1 and TRBJ2-1, with a tentative D call TRBD2 (6 bases). V dropped 5 bases and J dropped 8 bases, with 17 bases sitting between them. Germline lookup yields CDR1 SGHRS and CDR2 YFSETQ. The CDR3 length is 14 residues. CDR3 sequence (DNA): TGCGCCAGCAGACCGGGAGAGGGGTACGATGAGCAGTTCTTC. This encodes CASRPGEGYDEQFF.

J is TRBJ2-7 and V is TRBV14; D not certain. Trimming took 0 bases from V and 3 from J, leaving 6 bases between them. This CDR3 is built from 13 residues. The germline V gene encodes CDR1 SGHDN and CDR2 FVKESK. The CDR3 DNA reads TGTGCCAGCAGCCAAGAAGTCATCTACGAGCAGTACTTC. The encoded protein is CASSQEVIYEQYF.

The rearrangement joins TRBV5-1 to TRBJ2-2; unclear D gene. V was pared by 4 bases and J by 5 bases, with 18 bases between. This CDR3 spans 16 amino acids. CDR1 and CDR2 from the germline V gene are SGHRS and YFSETQ. In DNA, the CDR3 is TGCGCCAGCAGCCCCCTGGAAGGGTCCAGAACCGGGGAGCTGTTTTTT. Translated: CASSPLEGSRTGELFF.

V usage is TRBV19 and J usage is TRBJ1-1; a weak D match, TRBD1 (5 bases). Germline CDR1 is LNHDA and CDR2 is SQIVND (reference sequence). Trimming pared 5 bases from V and 0 bases from J, leaving 7 bases between. The CDR3 loop spans 13 amino acids. The CDR3: CASSRQLNTEAFF. The CDR3 nucleotides are TGTGCCAGTAGTCGACAGCTGAACACTGAAGCTTTCTTT.

This chain connects TRBV9 to TRBJ1-1, with a tentative D call TRBD1 (6 bases). This CDR3 region has 13 residues. The germline CDR1 and CDR2 sequences are SGDLS and YYNGEE. Between the trimmed V and J ends, which lost 0 bases and 4 bases, there was a span of 7 bases. As DNA, the CDR3 is TGTGCCAGCAGCGTAGTGGACAGCACTGAAGCTTTCTTT. Protein: CASSVVDSTEAFF.

The chain employs TRBV27 and TRBJ2-7; perhaps TRBD2 as D (6 bases). Trimming pared 5 bases from V and 0 bases from J, leaving 14 bases between. The CDR3 totals 15 residues. Germline values: CDR1 MNHEY, CDR2 SMNVEV (reference sequence). DNA of the CDR3: TGTGCCAGCAGTCCCCCCCCGACTAGCTCCTACGAGCAGTACGTC. This translates into CASSPPPTSSYEQYV.

This chain links TRBV20-1 with TRBJ2-2; the D gene is possibly TRBD2 (6 bases). V was pared by 3 bases and J by 7 bases, with 15 bases between. Germline-derived CDR1 and CDR2 are DFQATT and SNEGSKA (reference sequence). The CDR3 has 14 residues. Here the CDR3 DNA reads TGCAGTGCTAGTGCAGGGAGGAGCAGCGGGGAGCTGTTTTTT. It codes for CSASAGRSSGELFF.

This clone was recorded a few times. This chain connects TRBV9 to TRBJ2-7, with 13 bases fitting TRBD2. CDR1 and CDR2 from the germline V gene are SGDLS and YYNGEE. The J segment lost 0 bases and the V segment lost 3 bases, leaving 3 bases of the junction unmatched. This CDR3 has 16 amino acids. CDR3 in amino acids: CASSEGLAGYSYEQYF. CDR3 sequence (DNA): TGTGCCAGCAGCGAGGGACTAGCGGGGTACTCCTACGAGCAGTACTTC.

The V and J genes are TRBV4-3 and TRBJ2-3; 7 bases fit TRBD2. CDR1 is LGHNA, CDR2 YSLEER, per germline. V gave up 1 base and J gave up 0 bases; unmatched junction bases: 7. This CDR3 is 17 amino acids long. In DNA, the CDR3 is TGCGCCAGCAGCCAAGCAGTCGGGACTACTAGCACAGATACGCAGTATTTT. The encoded protein is CASSQAVGTTSTDTQYF.

Of note for this clone: One end of the junction varies from germline; a read error may be responsible. This chain joins TRBV9 and TRBJ2-6, with D maybe TRBD2 (6 bases). The CDR3 runs 19 residues. Germline loops: CDR1 SGDLS, CDR2 YYNGEE. The CDR3 DNA reads TGTGCCAGCAGCGCCCTTTCCGGGGGATATAGCTCTGAGGCCAACGTCCTGACTTTC. This gives the protein CASSALSGGYSSEANVLTF.

This chain connects TRBV4-2 to TRBJ1-1, with 7 bases that match TRBD1. CDR3 length: 17 residues. Per the germline V gene, CDR1 is LGHNA and CDR2 is YNFKEQ. Unmatched junction bases numbered 18, after V lost 0 bases and J lost 11 bases. CDR3 sequence: CASSQDGGSTGRLRAFF. CDR3 DNA sequence: TGTGCCAGCAGCCAAGATGGTGGTTCGACAGGGCGACTCCGCGCTTTCTTT.

This clone was seen only once. The chain couples TRBV6-2 or TRBV6-3 to TRBJ1-1; TRBD1 agrees at 9 bases. The CDR3 covers 17 residues. CDR1 MNHEY and CDR2 SVGEGT come from the germline V gene. J lost 0 bases, V lost 7 bases, and 12 bases had no gene match. Here the CDR3 reads CASTPGQGKPLNTEAFF. The CDR3 bases are TGTGCCAGCACCCCAGGACAGGGGAAGCCTTTGAACACTGAAGCTTTCTTT.

The chain joins TRBV30 to TRBJ1-3; D is undetermined. CDR3 size: 12 residues. The V gene's germline CDR1 is GTSNPN and CDR2 SVGIG (reference sequence). V lost 2 bases to trimming and J lost 5 bases, with 7 bases between them. DNA of the CDR3: TGTGCCTGGAGTCCCGTCCGAAACACCATATATTTT. Translation: CAWSPVRNTIYF.